These 15 T cell receptor beta chains originate from one sample sequenced in a study of breast tumors, draining lymph nodes, adjacent tissues. The lymph nodes were axillary draining lymph nodes from breast cancer patients. Each CDR3 protein gets one entry after TCRdb re-called the multiplex PCR reads with MiXCR. The data show approximately 200,000 distinct CDR3 sequences, 25% to 40% seen once. Sequencing used axillary lymph node tissue. Receptors were obtained from a female donor with breast cancer. Some clones in this sample may be carry-over from other donors' samples.

In regard to this clonotype: A much larger clonotype is one base distant, so this may be a read error. The CDR3 here is CASGASGPSDGKLFF. In DNA, the CDR3 is TGTGCCAGCGGTGCGTCCGGGCCCTCCGATGGAAAACTGTTTTTT. The gene calls are TRBV28 and TRBJ1-4; D unresolved. V was trimmed by 8 bases and J by 10 bases, leaving 23 bases between them. Germline loops: CDR1 MDHEN, CDR2 SYDVKM. This CDR3 is 15 amino acids long.

The table lists this clonotype with many counts. CDR3 DNA sequence: TGTGCCAGCAGCTTAGGTGGGCGGGGGGGCCTATACAATGAGCAGTTCTTC. Translated, it gives CASSLGGRGGLYNEQFF. V usage is TRBV7-8 and J usage is TRBJ2-1; 9 bases are a match to TRBD2. V dropped 1 base and J dropped 4; count of bases not matched to a gene: 8. There are 17 residues in the CDR3. Germline V lookup: CDR1 SGHVS, CDR2 FQNEAQ.

This clonotype was recorded at least ten times. The genes are TRBV15 and TRBJ2-7, with D tentatively TRBD1 (6 bases). CDR3 length equals 13 residues. CDR1 and CDR2 (germline): LNHNV, YYDKDF (reference sequence). V lost 3 bases, J lost 4 bases, and 10 bases lay in between. In DNA form, the CDR3 reads TGTGCCACCAGCAGGGGGGCTAAATACGAGCAGTACTTC. The encoded protein is CATSRGAKYEQYF.

This clonotype was counted once. The junction differs from germline at one of its ends, possibly a read error. The V and J genes are TRBV20-1 and TRBJ2-7; the D gene is possibly TRBD2 (5 bases). This CDR3 is 16 amino acids long. Germline loops: CDR1 DFQATT, CDR2 SNEGSKA (reference sequence). CDR3 DNA: TGCAGTGCTAGAGATTATGGGAGCGGTGACGACCACGAGCGGTACTTC. Translating gives CSARDYGSGDDHERYF.

This clonotype was recorded at least ten times. The chain employs TRBV4-1 and TRBJ1-4; perhaps TRBD1 as D (5 bases). CDR1 is MGHRA and CDR2 is YSYEKL in the germline V gene. Trimming removed 3 bases from V and 7 bases from J, with 9 bases in between. CDR3 length: 13 amino acids. The CDR3 nucleotides read TGCGCCAGCAGCCACGGGGGGAGTGAAAAACTGTTTTTT. Its protein is CASSHGGSEKLFF.

As regards this clonotype: Since the CDR3 does not end with the conserved phenylalanine or tryptophan, this likely comes from a read error. This chain joins TRBV7-2 and TRBJ2-3; unclear D gene. CDR1 is SGHTA, CDR2 FQGNSA, per germline. The CDR3 is 14 amino acids. V lost 11 bases and J 2 bases, leaving 17 bases between the germline ends. CDR3: CAWRPPGATDTQYL. The CDR3 DNA follows: TGTGCCTGGAGACCCCCCGGCGCCACAGATACGCAGTATCTT.

The rearrangement joins TRBV15 to TRBJ2-3; TRBD2 aligns across 9 bases. The CDR3 has 15 amino acids. V trimming: 0 bases; J trimming: 4 bases; junction bases outside the gene matches: 2. Per the germline V gene, CDR1 is LNHNV and CDR2 is YYDKDF (reference sequence). CDR3 sequence: CATSRERGGPDTQYF. The DNA of the CDR3 is TGTGCCACCAGCAGAGAGCGGGGGGGGCCAGATACGCAGTATTTT.

As regards this clonotype: As the CDR3 is not closed by the conserved phenylalanine or tryptophan, this likely results from a read error. The rearrangement uses TRBV19 and TRBJ2-6; 7 positions agree with TRBD1. The CDR3 has 16 residues. Unmatched junction bases numbered 6, after V lost 5 bases and J lost 2 bases. Germline CDR1 reads LNHDA; CDR2 reads SQIVND (reference sequence). CDR3 sequence: CASSDRGGAGANVLTS. In DNA, the CDR3 is TGTGCCAGTAGTGACCGAGGGGGCGCTGGGGCCAACGTCCTGACTTCC.

The rearrangement uses TRBV20-1 and TRBJ2-4, with D maybe TRBD1 (7 bases). The CDR3 is 14 residues long. Trimming took 3 bases from V and 8 from J, leaving 17 bases between them. Looked up from germline, CDR1 is DFQATT and CDR2 is SNEGSKA (reference sequence). As DNA, the CDR3 is TGCAGTGCTAGTATGCACCCCAGGGGGGACATTCAGTACTTC. Translation gives CSASMHPRGDIQYF.

Many counts were recorded for this clonotype. The chain is built from TRBV5-6 and TRBJ2-5, with 13 positions matching TRBD2. CDR3 size: 16 residues. CDR1 SGHDT and CDR2 YYEEEE come from the germline V gene. Trimming cost V 5 bases and J 3 bases; bases outside gene matches: 7. The CDR3 loop is CASRPGLAGFEETQYF. DNA of the CDR3: TGTGCCAGCAGGCCGGGACTAGCGGGGTTTGAAGAGACCCAGTACTTC.

This chain uses TRBV6-5 with TRBJ2-5; D perhaps matches TRBD1 (6 bases). The CDR3 has 14 residues. Germline V lookup: CDR1 MNHEY, CDR2 SVGAGI. Trimming took 5 bases from V and 4 from J, leaving 14 bases between them. The CDR3 here is CASSRTLGGETQYF. DNA for the CDR3: TGTGCCAGCAGTAGGACCCTAGGGGGAGAGACCCAGTACTTC.

This clonotype came up many times. The chain uses TRBV4-3 and TRBJ2-5; 9 nucleotides agree with TRBD2. The V and J ends lost 1 base and 4 bases, in that order; junction bases with no gene match: 4. The CDR3 extends over 15 amino acids. Germline CDR1 reads LGHNA; CDR2 reads YSLEER. The CDR3 bases are TGCGCCAGCAGCCAAGTAGCGGGAGAGGCAGAGACCCAGTACTTC. The encoded protein is CASSQVAGEAETQYF.

Worth noting for this clonotype: Sequence at one end of the junction differs from germline and may be a read error. The chain has TRBV11-2 and TRBJ2-5; TRBD2 is a possible D gene (7 bases). The CDR3 loop spans 13 amino acids. The germline V gene has CDR1 SGHAT and CDR2 FQNNGV. The CDR3: CASRLGRGGTRYF. The DNA of the CDR3 is TGTGCCAGCCGCCTCGGCAGGGGAGGGACCCGGTACTTC. The complete variable domain, with remaining parts taken from reference TRBV11-2 and TRBJ2-5, reads EAGVAQSPRYKIIEKRQSVAFWCNPISGHATLYWYQQILGQGPKLLIQFQNNGVVDDSQLPKDRFSAERLKGVDSTLKIQPAKLEDSAVYLCASRLGRGGTRYFGPGTRLLVL.

This clonotype was seen many times. The gene calls are TRBV6-5 and TRBJ2-3; the D gene is possibly TRBD2 (5 bases). The CDR3 consists of 14 residues. V shed 7 bases and J shed 0 bases, with 11 bases lying between them. Germline CDR1 is MNHEY and CDR2 is SVGAGI. The DNA for the CDR3 is TGTGCCAGCAAAGCGGCGGTTAGCACAGATACGCAGTATTTT. It encodes CASKAAVSTDTQYF.

This chain uses TRBV27 with TRBJ2-7; 8 bases are a match to TRBD1. Trimming at V came to 6 bases and at J to 2 bases, leaving 3 bases not matched to a gene. From germline, CDR1 is MNHEY and CDR2 SMNVEV (reference sequence). There are 13 residues in the CDR3. Here the CDR3 reads CASRAGGPYEQYF. CDR3 nucleotide sequence: TGTGCCAGCAGGGCAGGGGGCCCCTACGAGCAGTACTTC.